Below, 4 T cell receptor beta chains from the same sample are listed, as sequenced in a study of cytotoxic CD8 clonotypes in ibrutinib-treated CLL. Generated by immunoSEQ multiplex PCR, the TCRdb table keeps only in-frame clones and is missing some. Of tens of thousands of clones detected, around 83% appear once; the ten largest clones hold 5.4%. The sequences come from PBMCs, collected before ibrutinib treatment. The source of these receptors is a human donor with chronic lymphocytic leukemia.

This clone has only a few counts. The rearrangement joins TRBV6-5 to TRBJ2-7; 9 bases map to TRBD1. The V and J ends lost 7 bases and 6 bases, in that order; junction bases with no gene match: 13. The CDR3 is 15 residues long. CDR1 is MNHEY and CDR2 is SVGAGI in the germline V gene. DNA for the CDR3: TGTGCCAGCACCCTCCTTGGGACAGGGTTCAGCGAGCAGTACTTC. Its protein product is CASTLLGTGFSEQYF.

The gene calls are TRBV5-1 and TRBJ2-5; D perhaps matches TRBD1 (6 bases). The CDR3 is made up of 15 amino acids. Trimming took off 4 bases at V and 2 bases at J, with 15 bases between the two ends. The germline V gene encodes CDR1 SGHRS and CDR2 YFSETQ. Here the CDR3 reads CASSHGQPPQETQYF. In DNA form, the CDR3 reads TGCGCCAGCAGCCACGGACAGCCCCCTCAAGAGACCCAGTACTTC.

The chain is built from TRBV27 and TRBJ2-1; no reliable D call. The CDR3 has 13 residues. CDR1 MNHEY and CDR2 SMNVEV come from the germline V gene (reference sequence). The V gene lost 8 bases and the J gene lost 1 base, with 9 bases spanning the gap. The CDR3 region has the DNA TGTGCCAGCTCGACTTGGTCCTACAATGAGCAGTTCTTC. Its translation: CASSTWSYNEQFF.

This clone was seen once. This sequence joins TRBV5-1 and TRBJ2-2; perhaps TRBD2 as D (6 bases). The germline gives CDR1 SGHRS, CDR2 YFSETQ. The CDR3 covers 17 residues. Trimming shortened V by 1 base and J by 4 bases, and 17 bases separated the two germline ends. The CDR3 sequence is CASSLTGARAGTGELFF. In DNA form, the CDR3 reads TGCGCCAGCAGCTTGACTGGGGCCCGAGCGGGCACCGGGGAGCTGTTTTTT.